Below are 32 T cell receptor beta chains sequenced from a single sample in a study of T cell responses to AZD1222 COVID-19 vaccine. Using immunoSEQ multiplex PCR, the repertoire was profiled, and TCRdb retains in-frame clones only, with some absent. The data contain 91,000 or so clones, 92% of them seen just once; the ten biggest clones take up 3.1%. The material was peripheral blood, obtained 28 days after the second AZD1222 dose. The source of these receptors is an adult who received the AZD1222 COVID-19 vaccine.

The rearrangement joins TRBV10-2 to TRBJ1-2; unclear D gene. This CDR3 comprises 14 residues. The ends were cut back, 3 bases at V and 6 bases at J, with 14 bases in the middle. The germline V gene has CDR1 WSHSY and CDR2 SAAADI. The CDR3 DNA sequence: TGCGCCAGCAGTGACCCCCTGGGCGGGCATGGCTACACCTTC. This encodes CASSDPLGGHGYTF.

This chain links TRBV30 with TRBJ1-2; 8 positions agree with TRBD1. Germline V gives CDR1 GTSNPN, CDR2 SVGIG (reference sequence). CDR3 length: 12 amino acids. The junction had 2 bases not matched to a gene; V was cut back by 1 base and J by 7 bases. The DNA for the CDR3 is TGTGCCTGGAGTGGAGACAGGGGTGGCTACACCTTC. Protein product: CAWSGDRGGYTF.

This clone occurred once. The rearrangement joins TRBV2 to TRBJ1-1; maybe TRBD1 (5 bases). V was trimmed by 6 bases and J by 1 base, leaving 6 bases between them. CDR3 length: 12 residues. CDR1 is SNHLY, CDR2 FYNNEI, per germline. The CDR3 nucleotides read TGTGCCAGCAGAGGACAGAACACTGAAGCTTTCTTT. Its translation is CASRGQNTEAFF.

The chain recombines TRBV1 with TRBJ1-4; the D call TRBD1 from the table was never checked on the DNA. TRBV1 is termed a pseudogene. CDR3 length: 16 residues. The CDR3 sequence is CTSSQDRRGRDEKLFF. The DNA for the CDR3 is TGCACCAGCAGCCAAGATCGAAGGGGGCGGGATGAAAAACTGTTTTTT.

V gene TRBV5-1 combines with J gene TRBJ2-3, with 9 nucleotides matching TRBD2. The CDR3 contains 16 residues. Germline CDR1 and CDR2: SGHRS and YFSETQ. With V trimmed by 4 bases and J by 0 bases, 6 bases remained unmatched. The CDR3 reads CASSPELAGSTDTQYF. In DNA form, the CDR3 reads TGCGCCAGCAGCCCTGAGCTAGCGGGGAGCACAGATACGCAGTATTTT.

The J gene is TRBJ2-1, the V gene TRBV15; D gene ambiguous. This CDR3 has 15 residues. CDR1 is LNHNV, CDR2 YYDKDF, per germline (reference sequence). V was cut by 0 bases and J by 7 bases, with 13 bases left in between. The CDR3 DNA follows: TGTGCCACCAGCAGAGACCGGGCTGGGTTAAATGAGCAGTTCTTC. It codes for CATSRDRAGLNEQFF.

J is TRBJ2-3 and V is TRBV5-1; TRBD2 aligns across 10 bases. Germline CDR1 reads SGHRS; CDR2 reads YFSETQ. Losses at the gene ends were 0 bases for V and 3 bases for J; bases not matched to a gene: 4. The length of the CDR3 is 16 residues. The CDR3 loop reads CASSLDASGGTDTQYF. CDR3 nucleotides: TGCGCCAGCAGCTTGGATGCTAGCGGGGGAACAGATACGCAGTATTTT.

This chain uses TRBV5-1 with TRBJ2-5, with 8 positions matching TRBD1. The CDR3 spans 14 residues. CDR1 SGHRS and CDR2 YFSETQ come from the germline V gene. V trimming: 0 bases; J trimming: 5 bases; junction bases outside the gene matches: 3. The CDR3 DNA reads as TGCGCCAGCAGCTTGGGGACAGGGCGGGAGACCCAGTACTTC. Its protein is CASSLGTGRETQYF.

The rearrangement uses TRBV6-5 and TRBJ1-6, with TRBD1 as a possible D gene (6 bases). Trimming pared 0 bases from V and 13 bases from J, leaving 16 bases between. Germline V gene data show CDR1 as MNHEY and CDR2 as SVGAGI. The CDR3 is 15 residues long. CDR3 sequence: CASSYSAGGSKPLHF. CDR3 nucleotide sequence: TGTGCCAGCAGTTACTCAGCGGGGGGCAGCAAGCCCCTCCACTTT.

This chain connects TRBV28 to TRBJ2-7, with TRBD2 matching over 7 bases. V lost 6 bases to trimming and J lost 0 bases; unmatched junction nucleotides: 8. Germline V lookup: CDR1 MDHEN, CDR2 SYDVKM. CDR3 length: 15 residues. This CDR3 reads CASRTAAGYSYEQYF. As DNA, the CDR3 is TGTGCCAGCAGGACAGCAGCGGGATACTCCTACGAGCAGTACTTC.

This clone appeared once. The chain recombines TRBV19 with TRBJ1-5; TRBD1 matches at 10 bases. V shed 3 bases, J shed 4 bases, and the junction held 12 bases outside the gene matches. The CDR3 has 18 amino acids. Germline lookup yields CDR1 LNHDA and CDR2 SQIVND (reference sequence). The CDR3 DNA reads as TGTGCCAGTAGTATCCCGTCCCGGGACAGGGGTCTGAATCAGCCCCAGCATTTT. Protein product: CASSIPSRDRGLNQPQHF.

The rearrangement uses TRBV11-3 and TRBJ1-2; a possible D gene is TRBD1 (6 bases). CDR1 and CDR2 from the germline V gene are SGHNT and YENEEA. Trimming stripped 1 base from V and 8 bases from J, with 17 bases between. The CDR3 is 15 amino acids. The CDR3: CASSLVRDTSYGYTF. CDR3 in DNA: TGTGCCAGCAGCTTAGTCCGGGACACGTCCTACGGCTACACCTTC.

V is TRBV18 and J is TRBJ1-5; D possibly corresponds to TRBD1 (6 bases). Trimming stripped 3 bases from V and 4 bases from J, with 10 bases between. The CDR3 consists of 14 residues. The germline gives CDR1 KGHSH, CDR2 LQKENI. CDR3 sequence (DNA): TGTGCCAGCTCACCTCAAACAGGGAATCAGCCCCAGCATTTT. Translating gives CASSPQTGNQPQHF. The variable domain in full, with the rest retrieved from reference TRBV18 and TRBJ1-5, is NAGVMQNPRHLVRRRGQEARLRCSPMKGHSHVYWYRQLPEEGLKFMVYLQKENIIDESGMPKERFSAEFPKEGPSILRIQQVVRGDSAAYFCASSPQTGNQPQHFGDGTRLSIL.

V and J are TRBV19 and TRBJ1-3; a possible D gene is TRBD1 (5 bases). CDR1 is LNHDA and CDR2 is SQIVND in the germline V gene (reference sequence). The CDR3 runs to 14 residues. The ends were cut back, 7 bases at V and 2 bases at J, with 12 bases in the middle. The CDR3 is CASTAGTTGNTIYF. CDR3 in DNA: TGTGCCAGTACAGCAGGGACCACTGGAAACACCATATATTTT.

This chain connects TRBV6-5 to TRBJ1-2, with 7 bases identical to TRBD1. After removal of 6 bases from V and 7 bases from J, the junction contained 8 bases not matched to a gene. In germline, CDR1 is MNHEY, CDR2 SVGAGI. The CDR3 runs 13 residues. The CDR3 nucleotides read TGTGCCAGCAGCAATACAGGGGCGCGTGGCTACACCTTC. It encodes CASSNTGARGYTF.

V gene TRBV5-1 combines with J gene TRBJ1-1; a weak D match, TRBD1 (5 bases). Germline V gene sequence: CDR1 SGHRS, CDR2 YFSETQ. The CDR3 extends over 15 amino acids. V gave up 6 bases and J gave up 0 bases, with 15 bases separating them. CDR3 bases: TGCGCCAGCAAGGGGCAGGAGGCACTGAACACTGAAGCTTTCTTT. Residues: CASKGQEALNTEAFF. Full variable domain (missing parts from reference TRBV5-1 and TRBJ1-1): KAGVTQTPRYLIKTRGQQVTLSCSPISGHRSVSWYQQTPGQGLQFLFEYFSETQRNKGNFPGRFSGRQFSNSRSEMNVSTLELGDSALYLCASKGQEALNTEAFFGQGTRLTVV.

The chain couples TRBV24-1 to TRBJ1-6; D might be TRBD1 (5 bases). In germline, CDR1 is KGHDR, CDR2 SFDVKD. The V end lost 4 bases, the J end lost 10 bases, and 28 bases lay between the germline ends. This CDR3 comprises 19 residues. The CDR3 region is CATSDSGYLRGGPESPLHF. The DNA for the CDR3 is TGTGCCACCAGTGACTCTGGTTACCTTAGGGGAGGTCCGGAATCACCCCTCCACTTT.

J is TRBJ1-4 and V is TRBV7-9; D is unclear. Trimming stripped 5 bases from V and 4 bases from J, with 14 bases between. The CDR3 totals 15 residues. Per the germline V gene, CDR1 is SEHNR and CDR2 is FQNEAQ (reference sequence). In DNA, the CDR3 is TGTGCCAGCAGCCCAGCTGCGGGCTTTAATGAAAAACTGTTTTTT. Translation gives CASSPAAGFNEKLFF.

The chain carries TRBV4-1 and TRBJ2-7; unclear D gene. The ends were cut back, 0 bases at V and 4 bases at J, with 19 bases in the middle. This CDR3 contains 17 residues. Germline CDR1 reads MGHRA; CDR2 reads YSYEKL. The CDR3 sequence: CASSQDEREQTWYEQYF. DNA of the CDR3: TGCGCCAGCAGCCAAGATGAACGAGAGCAGACGTGGTACGAGCAGTACTTC.

This rearrangement joins TRBV6-5 to TRBJ1-2, with unresolved D. Trimming removed 3 bases from V and 5 bases from J, with 10 bases in between. CDR1 is MNHEY and CDR2 is SVGAGI in the germline V gene. The CDR3 totals 13 residues. The DNA of the CDR3 is TGTGCCAGCAGTTATTTAAAACTATATGGCTACACCTTC. Translated, it gives CASSYLKLYGYTF.

The chain employs TRBV7-2 and TRBJ1-1, with 7 nucleotides matching TRBD1. J lost 4 bases, V lost 5 bases, and 4 bases had no gene match. The CDR3 is made up of 13 amino acids. From germline, CDR1 is SGHTA and CDR2 FQGNSA. The CDR3 DNA reads TGTGCCAGCAGCAACCCAGGGGGCACTGAAGCTTTCTTT. This gives the protein CASSNPGGTEAFF. Together with reference TRBV7-2 and TRBJ1-1, the CDR3 gives the full variable domain: GAGVSQSPSNKVTEKGKDVELRCDPISGHTALYWYRQSLGQGLEFLIYFQGNSAPDKSGLPSDRFSAERTGGSVSTLTIQRTQQEDSAVYLCASSNPGGTEAFFGQGTRLTVV.

This chain connects TRBV6-5 to TRBJ1-2, with TRBD1 identical over 10 bases. Germline assignment: CDR1 MNHEY and CDR2 SVGAGI. J gave up 8 bases and V 2 bases, and 11 bases lay outside the gene matches. The CDR3 runs to 16 residues. CDR3 loop: CASSYPSGQGTVGYTF. In DNA form, the CDR3 reads TGTGCCAGCAGTTACCCCTCGGGACAGGGGACGGTGGGCTACACCTTC.

The chain combines TRBV5-1 with TRBJ2-1; TRBD2 aligns across 14 bases. The V gene end was trimmed by 4 bases and the J gene end by 12 bases; junction bases not matched to a gene: 6. The germline V gene has CDR1 SGHRS and CDR2 YFSETQ. CDR3 length equals 14 residues. CDR3 sequence reads: CASSLGTSGGPQFF. The DNA for the CDR3 is TGCGCCAGCAGCCTTGGGACTAGCGGGGGCCCGCAGTTCTTC. Supplemented by reference TRBV5-1 and TRBJ2-1, the full variable domain reads KAGVTQTPRYLIKTRGQQVTLSCSPISGHRSVSWYQQTPGQGLQFLFEYFSETQRNKGNFPGRFSGRQFSNSRSEMNVSTLELGDSALYLCASSLGTSGGPQFFGPGTRLTVL.

The chain is built from TRBV9 and TRBJ2-5; TRBD2 aligns across 12 bases. From germline, CDR1 is SGDLS and CDR2 YYNGEE. V gave up 0 bases and J gave up 5 bases; unmatched junction bases: 8. The CDR3 totals 17 residues. The CDR3 DNA is TGTGCCAGCAGCGTAGGAGGGCTAGCGGGGGGGCAGGAGACCCAGTACTTC. Amino acids: CASSVGGLAGGQETQYF.

The chain joins TRBV11-1 to TRBJ1-5; D gene uncertain. Germline V lookup: CDR1 SGHAT, CDR2 FQDESV (reference sequence). The CDR3 consists of 13 residues. Trimming left V 3 bases short and J 6 bases short, with 9 bases between. CDR3 protein: CASSLSSGQPQHF. CDR3 DNA: TGTGCCAGCAGCTTGTCGTCGGGTCAGCCCCAGCATTTT.

CDR3 sequence (DNA): TGTGCCAGCAGCAGAGGGGTGAACACTGAAGCTTTCTTT. Translating it yields CASSRGVNTEAFF. The J gene is TRBJ1-1, the V gene TRBV7-6, with TRBD1 as a possible D gene (5 bases). Deletions cut 5 bases from V and 0 bases from J, with 7 bases between. CDR1 and CDR2 from the germline V gene are SGHVS and FNYEAQ. The CDR3 covers 13 residues.

This clone came up once. The rearrangement joins TRBV19 to TRBJ2-7, with D unclear. The CDR3 runs to 13 residues. With 6 bases removed from V and 7 bases from J, the gap between germline ends came to 16 bases. The germline CDR1 and CDR2 sequences are LNHDA and SQIVND (reference sequence). The CDR3 spells CASRDTLVGEQYF. For the CDR3, the DNA is TGTGCCAGTAGAGACACACTCGTCGGGGAGCAGTACTTC. Full variable domain (remainder filled in from reference TRBV19 and TRBJ2-7): DGGITQSPKYLFRKEGQNVTLSCEQNLNHDAMYWYRQDPGQGLRLIYYSQIVNDFQKGDIAEGYSVSREKKESFPLTVTSAQKNPTAFYLCASRDTLVGEQYFGPGTRLTVT.

The gene calls are TRBV2 and TRBJ1-3; D gene ambiguous. Germline CDR1 SNHLY, CDR2 FYNNEI. This CDR3 has 12 amino acids. The V and J ends lost 7 bases and 0 bases respectively, with 4 bases between them. The CDR3 bases are TGTGCCAGCACCCTCTCTGGAAACACCATATATTTT. Its translation is CASTLSGNTIYF.

Note on this clone: An end of the junction differs from the germline gene, which may be a read error. The V and J genes are TRBV18 and TRBJ1-2; tentatively, D is TRBD1 (6 bases). CDR3 length equals 11 residues. CDR1 is KGHSH, CDR2 LQKENI, per germline. The CDR3 region is CASSPSDSPVF. CDR3 coding DNA: TGTGCCAGCTCACCGTCGGACAGCCCAGTCTTC.

This clone appeared once. The chain uses TRBV7-9 and TRBJ1-5, with D possibly TRBD1 on 5 matching bases. Trimming pared 1 base from V and 4 bases from J, leaving 8 bases between. Germline V gene lookup returns CDR1 SEHNR and CDR2 FQNEAQ (reference sequence). The CDR3 has 14 amino acids. The CDR3 DNA follows: TGTGCCAGCAGCTTAGGGGGACCGAATCAGCCCCAGCATTTT. Residues: CASSLGGPNQPQHF.

The CDR3 loop is CASSSSHEQYF. The DNA for the CDR3 is TGTGCCAGCAGCTCATCACACGAGCAGTACTTC. This chain connects TRBV5-6 to TRBJ2-7; D ambiguous. The CDR3 extends over 11 amino acids. Germline V gene lookup returns CDR1 SGHDT and CDR2 YYEEEE. Trimming removed 3 bases at V and 5 bases at J, with 6 bases between. Looking up the rest from reference TRBV5-6 and TRBJ2-7 gives the full variable domain: DAGVTQSPTHLIKTRGQQVTLRCSPKSGHDTVSWYQQALGQGPQFIFQYYEEEERQRGNFPDRFSGHQFPNYSSELNVNALLLGDSALYLCASSSSHEQYFGPGTRLTVT.

The rearrangement uses TRBV6-6 and TRBJ1-2; possible D gene TRBD1, 5 bases. Germline-derived CDR1 and CDR2 are MNHNY and SVGAGI (reference sequence). The CDR3 is made up of 13 amino acids. V lost 5 bases to trimming and J lost 8 bases, with 15 bases between them. CDR3 nucleotide sequence: TGTGCCAGCAGTCGTGGGGACCGTTGGGGCTACACCTTC. Its protein is CASSRGDRWGYTF.